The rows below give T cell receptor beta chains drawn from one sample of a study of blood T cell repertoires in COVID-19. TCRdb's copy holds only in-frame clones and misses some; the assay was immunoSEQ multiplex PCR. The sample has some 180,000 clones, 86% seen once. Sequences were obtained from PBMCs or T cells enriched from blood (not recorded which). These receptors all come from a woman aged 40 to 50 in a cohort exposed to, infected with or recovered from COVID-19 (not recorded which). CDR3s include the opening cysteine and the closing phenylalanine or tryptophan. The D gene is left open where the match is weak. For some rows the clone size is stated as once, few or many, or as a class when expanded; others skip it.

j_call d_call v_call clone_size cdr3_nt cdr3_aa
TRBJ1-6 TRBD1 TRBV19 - TGTGCCAGTAGTTACTCGACAGGGTCTAATTCACCCCTCCACTTT CASSYSTGSNSPLHF
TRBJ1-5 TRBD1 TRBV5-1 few TGCGCCAGCAGCCAGACAGGGGATAACGATCAGCCCCAGCATTTT CASSQTGDNDQPQHF
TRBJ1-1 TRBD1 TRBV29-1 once TGCAGCGTTAACAGGGGGCAGGGCACTGAAGCTTTCTTT CSVNRGQGTEAFF
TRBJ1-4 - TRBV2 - TGTGCCGTACCAAGATCAGGGGCAACTAATGAAAAACTGTTTTTT CAVPRSGATNEKLFF
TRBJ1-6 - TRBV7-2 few TGTGCCAGCAGCCCGCGGGTGGGGTATAAGGATTCACCCCTCCACTTT CASSPRVGYKDSPLHF
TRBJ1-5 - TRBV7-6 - TGTGCCAGCAGCCCGAGGGGGACGAATCAGCCCCAGCATTTT CASSPRGTNQPQHF
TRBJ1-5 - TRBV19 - TGTGCCAGTAGTATAATTTTGGGCAGGGTGTTTTTTCAGCCCCAGCATTTT CASSIILGRVFFQPQHF
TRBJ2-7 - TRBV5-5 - TGTGCCAGCAGCTTGGCTACACAGGGTGCGGGGGACGAGCAGTACTTC CASSLATQGAGDEQYF
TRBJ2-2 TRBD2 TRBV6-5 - TGTGCCAGCAGTTCCCCCCGCGGGGGGCAAATCGGGGAGCTGTTTTTT CASSSPRGGQIGELFF
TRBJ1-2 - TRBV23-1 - TGCGCCAGCAGTCAATCCGGGTCCAGCAACTATGGCTACACCTTC CASSQSGSSNYGYTF
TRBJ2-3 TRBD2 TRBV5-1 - TGCGCCAGCAGCCTGGCGGGGGAAGGGGATACGCAGTATTTT CASSLAGEGDTQYF
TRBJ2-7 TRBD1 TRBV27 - TGTGCCAGCAGTCACATGACAGGGATCTACGAGCAGTACTTC CASSHMTGIYEQYF
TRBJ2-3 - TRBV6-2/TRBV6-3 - TGTGCCAGCAGTTCTACAGGGTATAGCACAGATACGCAGTATTTT CASSSTGYSTDTQYF
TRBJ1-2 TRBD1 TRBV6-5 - TGTGCCAGCAGCGCAGGGGGCAGTGGGCATGGCTACACCTTC CASSAGGSGHGYTF
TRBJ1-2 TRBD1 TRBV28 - TGTGCCAGCAGTCCGTGGGGAACAGGGGCCCTTAGTAACTATGGCTACACCTTC CASSPWGTGALSNYGYTF
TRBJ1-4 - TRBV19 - TGTGCCAGGGGTTTAAGACTTGGTAATGAAAAACTGTTTTTT CARGLRLGNEKLFF
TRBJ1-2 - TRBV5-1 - TGCGCCAGCAGCTTGGGCCAACTAAGCTACACCTTC CASSLGQLSYTF
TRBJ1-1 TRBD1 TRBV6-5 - TGTGCCAGTGGAACAGGGGCAGGGTGGAACACTGAAGCTTTCTTT CASGTGAGWNTEAFF
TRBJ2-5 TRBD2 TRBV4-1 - TGCGCCAGCAGCCAGGAAGGACTAGCGGGGGGGCGGGAGACCCAGTACTTC CASSQEGLAGGRETQYF
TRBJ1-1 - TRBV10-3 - TGTGCCATCAGTGTAGGAGAGAACACTGAAGCTTTCTTT CAISVGENTEAFF
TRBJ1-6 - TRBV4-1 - TGCGCCAGCAGCCAAGACGCCAGATCCCTTTCACCCCTCCACTTT CASSQDARSLSPLHF
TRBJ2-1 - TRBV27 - TGTGCCAGCAGGACAAATAGCGGAAACTCCTACAATGAGCAGTTCTTC CASRTNSGNSYNEQFF
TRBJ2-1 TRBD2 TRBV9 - TGTGCCAGCAGCGTAGACGGGGGGAGATACAATGAGCAGTTCTTC CASSVDGGRYNEQFF
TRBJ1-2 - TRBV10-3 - TGTGCCATCAGTGACGGGGGGCATGGCTACACCTTC CAISDGGHGYTF
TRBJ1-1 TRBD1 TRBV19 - TGTGCCAGTAGTGTTGGACAGGATGCCACTGAAGCTTTCTTT CASSVGQDATEAFF
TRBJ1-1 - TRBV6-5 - TGTGCCAGCCTTGGCTCCCTAGGTAGCACTGAAGCTTTCTTT CASLGSLGSTEAFF
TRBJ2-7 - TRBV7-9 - TGTGCCAGCAGCTTCGGAAAAGGCGGCGAGCAGTACTTC CASSFGKGGEQYF
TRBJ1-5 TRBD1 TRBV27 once TGTGCCAGCAGTCCCTCGGGACAGGGCGGTCAGCCCCAGCATTTT CASSPSGQGGQPQHF
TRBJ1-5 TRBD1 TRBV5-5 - TGTGCCAGCAGCTTGGGCCCGTACTGGGACAGACTCAATCAGCCCCAGCATTTT CASSLGPYWDRLNQPQHF
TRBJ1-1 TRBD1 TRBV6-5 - TGTGCCAGCAGGGGACAGGTTACGAACACTGAAGCCTTCTTT CASRGQVTNTEAFF
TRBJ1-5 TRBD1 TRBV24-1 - TGTGCCACCAGTGACAAGACAGGGGGCAATCAGCCCCAGCATTTT CATSDKTGGNQPQHF
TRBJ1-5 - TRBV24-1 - TGTGCCACCAGTGATCAAAATCAGCCCCAGCATTTT CATSDQNQPQHF
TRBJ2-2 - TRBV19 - TGTGCCAGTAGTATAGCCGCGGAGGCCGGGGAGCTGTTTTTT CASSIAAEAGELFF
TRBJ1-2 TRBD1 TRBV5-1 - TGCGCCAGCAGCTTGGTCCAGGGGGCGAGAGACTATGGCTACACCTTC CASSLVQGARDYGYTF
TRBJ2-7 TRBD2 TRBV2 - TGTGCCAGCAGTTCCCTGGCTAGCGGGAGCTCCTACGAGCAGTACTTC CASSSLASGSSYEQYF
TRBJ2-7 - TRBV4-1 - TGCGCCAGCAGCCAAGTTAGGGACGGGGGCTACGAGCAGTACTTC CASSQVRDGGYEQYF
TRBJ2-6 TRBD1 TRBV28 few TGTGCCAGCAGTGGACAGGGGATCTCTGGGGCCAACGTCCTGACTTTC CASSGQGISGANVLTF
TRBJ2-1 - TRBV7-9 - TGTGCCAGCAGCCCCTATGGGGGGTCCTACAATGAGCAGTTCTTC CASSPYGGSYNEQFF
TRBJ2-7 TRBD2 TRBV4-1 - TGCGCCAGCAGCCAATCAGCGGGAGGCACTTGGGAGCAGTACTTC CASSQSAGGTWEQYF
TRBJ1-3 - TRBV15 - TGTGCCACCAGCAGAGGTTTGGCAAACACCATATATTTT CATSRGLANTIYF
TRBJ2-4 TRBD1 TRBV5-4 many TGTGCCAGCAGACAAAGTACAGGGGGCGACGGAAACATTCAGTACTTC CASRQSTGGDGNIQYF
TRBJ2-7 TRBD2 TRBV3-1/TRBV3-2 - TGTGCCAGCAGCCCGGGACTAGCAGCTTACGAGCAGTACTTC CASSPGLAAYEQYF
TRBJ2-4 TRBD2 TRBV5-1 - TGCGCCAGCAGCCAATCAACGGGGGGGAGCAACATTCAGTACTTC CASSQSTGGSNIQYF
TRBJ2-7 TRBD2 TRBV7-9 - TGTGCCAGCAGCTCAGGGACTAGCGGGAAAGCCTACGAGCAGTACTTC CASSSGTSGKAYEQYF
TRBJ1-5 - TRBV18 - TGTGCCAGCTCACTTGGCGGAGGGAGGCAGCCCCAGCATTTT CASSLGGGRQPQHF
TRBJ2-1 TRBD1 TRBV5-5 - TGTGCCAGCAGCTTTAGACAGGGGGCCCCCAATGAGCAGTTCTTC CASSFRQGAPNEQFF
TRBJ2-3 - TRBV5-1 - TGCGCCAGCAGCTTGGGACAGCTCACAGATACGCAGTATTTT CASSLGQLTDTQYF
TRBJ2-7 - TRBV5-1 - TGCGCCAGCAGCTTGGGCCCAAACTTATACCTCTACGAGCAGTACTTC CASSLGPNLYLYEQYF